The rows below give T cell receptor beta chains drawn from one sample of a study of blood T cell repertoires in COVID-19. Profiling relied on immunoSEQ multiplex PCR, and the TCRdb table lists in-frame clones only, not all of them. In the table there are approximately 210,000 clones, around 89% of which are singletons. The sample was PBMCs or T cells enriched from blood (not recorded which). All receptors come from a woman under 30 who had recovered from COVID-19. Each CDR3 is given with its conserved first and last residue. Fields, in order: V gene, D gene, clone size, J gene, CDR3 DNA, CDR3 protein. A D gene is named only where the DNA matches it firmly. Size is omitted from some rows. Given values are once, few, many or a class for expanded clones.

TRBV15	TRBD1	-	TRBJ1-1	TGTGCCACCAACTCAAGACAGGGGGCATATACTGAAGCTTTCTTT	CATNSRQGAYTEAFF
TRBV6-5	-	once	TRBJ1-2	TGTGCCAGCAGTCAGGGTGGCGGCTACACCTTC	CASSQGGGYTF
TRBV28	-	-	TRBJ1-2	TGTGCCAGCCGAGCAGGTGGGGGGGCCTATGGCTACACCTTC	CASRAGGGAYGYTF
TRBV6-5	-	-	TRBJ1-1	TGTGCCAGCCGTCTTAACTTGAACACTGAAGCTTTCTTT	CASRLNLNTEAFF
TRBV28	-	-	TRBJ2-3	TGTGCCAGCAGTCCGGACTCCACAGATACGCAGTATTTT	CASSPDSTDTQYF
TRBV9	-	-	TRBJ2-5	TGTGCCAGCAGCCCTCGGGACTCACGCCCCGCGGGAGAGACCCAGTACTTC	CASSPRDSRPAGETQYF
TRBV5-1	TRBD1	-	TRBJ1-1	TGCGCCAGCAGCCCCGGGACAGGGGGCAGTATTAGTGGGGTGAACACTGAAGCTTTCTTT	CASSPGTGGSISGVNTEAFF
TRBV13	TRBD1	-	TRBJ1-1	TGTGCCAGCAGCTTAGTTGGCCAGGGGGTGGTGGATGCTTTCTTT	CASSLVGQGVVDAFF
TRBV28	TRBD2	-	TRBJ2-1	TGTGCCAGCAGTTTAGGGACTAATAATGAGCAGTTCTTC	CASSLGTNNEQFF
TRBV4-1	-	-	TRBJ1-1	TGCGCCAGCAGCCATCTTGGGAGGAGGGGGAACACTGAAGCTTTCTTT	CASSHLGRRGNTEAFF
TRBV7-9	-	-	TRBJ1-1	TGTGCCAGCAGCTTCCCAGGGGCCACTGAAGCTTTCTTT	CASSFPGATEAFF
TRBV28	-	-	TRBJ1-1	TGTGCCAGCAGTTTAAGGGGAACTGAAGCTTTCTTT	CASSLRGTEAFF
TRBV5-1	TRBD1	-	TRBJ1-3	TGCGCCAGCAGCTTGGGGACAGGGGCCTCTGGAAACACCATATATTTT	CASSLGTGASGNTIYF
TRBV6-5	-	few	TRBJ1-2	TGTGCCAGCTCAGGGAAAGGAGGCTACACCTTC	CASSGKGGYTF
TRBV6-6	TRBD2	-	TRBJ2-3	TGTGCCAGCAGTCTCCGAACACTAGCGGGGTTCGGGCGCACAGATACGCAGTATTTT	CASSLRTLAGFGRTDTQYF
TRBV2	-	-	TRBJ1-1	TGTGCCAGCAGTGACTTTCCTTACACGAACACTGAAGCTTTCTTT	CASSDFPYTNTEAFF
TRBV20-1	TRBD1	-	TRBJ2-3	TGCAGTGCTAGTAGGGCAGGGGGTGACACAGATACGCAGTATTTT	CSASRAGGDTDTQYF
TRBV29-1	TRBD1	-	TRBJ1-6	TGCAGCGTTCCCCGGGACAGGGGATATTCACCCCTCCACTTT	CSVPRDRGYSPLHF
TRBV27	TRBD1	-	TRBJ1-5	TGTGCCAGCAGGGGAGAGACAGGGCGCCAGCATTTT	CASRGETGRQHF
TRBV27	-	-	TRBJ1-2	TGTGCCAGCAGTCCACCAACAGGGAGCTATGGCTACACCTTC	CASSPPTGSYGYTF
TRBV10-3	TRBD1	-	TRBJ1-5	TGTGCCATCTCTGGGGACAGGTTCAATCAGCCCCAGCATTTT	CAISGDRFNQPQHF
TRBV10-3	-	once	TRBJ2-6	TGTGCCATCAGTGTCCTCTCTGGGGCCAACGTCCTGACTTTC	CAISVLSGANVLTF
TRBV5-6	-	-	TRBJ2-2	TGTGCCAGCAGCTCTTGGTCAGCCGGGGAGCTGTTTTTT	CASSSWSAGELFF
TRBV24-1	-	-	TRBJ1-2	TGTGCCACCTCACAGGGCCCTAACTATGGCTACACCTTC	CATSQGPNYGYTF
TRBV15	TRBD1	-	TRBJ1-2	TGTGCCACCAGCAGGACGGACAGGGATGGAGTGGAGGACTATGGCTACACCTTC	CATSRTDRDGVEDYGYTF
TRBV30	-	once	TRBJ1-2	TGTGCCTGGAGAATAAGTGTTGCGGGGCCCCTCTACTTC	CAWRISVAGPLYF
TRBV30	TRBD1	-	TRBJ1-2	TGTGCCTGGGTCCCCCCCGGGACAGTCTATGGCTACACCTTC	CAWVPPGTVYGYTF
TRBV19	-	-	TRBJ1-2	TGTGCCAGTAGTATAGCGATACAGGTCATCCATGGCTACACCTTC	CASSIAIQVIHGYTF
TRBV15	-	-	TRBJ2-5	TGTGCCACCAGCAGAGATCCGGGTATCCAAGAGACCCAGTACTTC	CATSRDPGIQETQYF
TRBV4-1	TRBD1	-	TRBJ1-1	TGCGCCAGCAGCCTCGGGACAGCTAACACTGAAGCTTTCTTT	CASSLGTANTEAFF
TRBV24-1	-	-	TRBJ2-2	TGTGCCACCAGTGATTATTACGGGGAGCTGTTTTTT	CATSDYYGELFF
TRBV5-6	-	-	TRBJ1-1	TGTGCCAGCAGCTTGAAGCCGAACACTGAAGCTTTCTTT	CASSLKPNTEAFF
TRBV2	TRBD2	-	TRBJ2-7	TGTGCCAGCAGTGAAATAGCGGGGAGCTCCTACGAGCAGTACTTC	CASSEIAGSSYEQYF
TRBV19	-	-	TRBJ2-7	TGTGCCAGTTCCATTATCGGACTATCTATAGGGTCCTACGAGCAGTACTTC	CASSIIGLSIGSYEQYF
TRBV18	TRBD1	-	TRBJ2-7	TGTGCCAGCTCACCATCGGACAGGCCACCCTACGAGCAGTACTTC	CASSPSDRPPYEQYF
TRBV7-2	TRBD1	-	TRBJ1-5	TGTGCCAGCAGCCTTCGACAGGGCGGCCAGCCCCAGCATTTT	CASSLRQGGQPQHF
TRBV27	TRBD1	-	TRBJ2-7	TGTGCCAGTCACCCGACAGGGGGTTCCTACGAGCAGTACTTC	CASHPTGGSYEQYF
TRBV7-9	-	-	TRBJ1-3	TGTGCCAGCAGCTCAGGCGCTGGATCTGGAAACACCATATATTTT	CASSSGAGSGNTIYF
TRBV5-6	TRBD1	-	TRBJ1-2	TGTGCCAGCAGCTGGGACAGGGGGGTCTATGGCTACACCTTC	CASSWDRGVYGYTF
TRBV9	-	-	TRBJ2-2	TGTGCCAGCAGCGTAGCAGGCTCGCACACCGGGGAGCTGTTTTTT	CASSVAGSHTGELFF
TRBV21-1	-	-	TRBJ2-4	TGTGCCAGCAGCCTCGACAGGTTGGGGGAAGCCAAAAACATTCAGTACTTC	CASSLDRLGEAKNIQYF
TRBV5-1	TRBD2	-	TRBJ2-7	TGCGCCAGCAGCCGGGGGGGCTCAGGGGCCTACGAGCAGTACTTC	CASSRGGSGAYEQYF
TRBV28	TRBD1	once	TRBJ2-7	TGTGCCAGCAGTGCCGGGACAGGGTTTTACGAGCAGTACTTC	CASSAGTGFYEQYF
TRBV12-5	-	-	TRBJ1-6	TGTGCTAGTGGTTCCCTGACAGATTTCAATTCACCCCTCCACTTT	CASGSLTDFNSPLHF
TRBV13	-	-	TRBJ1-1	TGTGCCAGCAGCCTTTTCTGGAACACTGAAGCTTTCTTT	CASSLFWNTEAFF
TRBV30	TRBD2	-	TRBJ2-5	TGTGCCTGGAGGCTGACTAGCGGGGGGGAGACCCAGTACTTC	CAWRLTSGGETQYF
TRBV9	-	few	TRBJ1-1	TGTGCCAGCAGCGGCAAGGGAGGGTTGGCTGAAGCTTTCTTT	CASSGKGGLAEAFF
TRBV9	TRBD1	-	TRBJ2-7	TGTGCCAGCAGCGCCCGGGACAGGTCCGGCGAGCAGTACTTC	CASSARDRSGEQYF
TRBV27	-	-	TRBJ2-3	TGTGCCAGCAGTCCCCAAGGAGGGAGCACAGATACGCAGTATTTT	CASSPQGGSTDTQYF